Described below is a single T cell receptor (beta chain) sequence and its context. This sample is drawn from a study of blood T cell repertoires in COVID-19. In the study overall: T cells, B-cell-depleted T cells, or PBMCs provided the cDNA or gDNA that served as material.

Profiled with immunoSEQ multiplex PCR; TCRdb holds only in-frame clones, not every one. Among around 63,000 clones listed, nearly 90% were seen once. CDR1 and CDR2 from the germline V gene are LNHDA and SQIVND (reference sequence). V lost 4 bases, J lost 11 bases, and 11 bases stayed unmatched. CDR3 length equals 14 residues. The sample comprised peripheral blood. This clonotype was obtained from a middle-aged man with active COVID-19. This chain joins TRBV19 and TRBJ1-5; 7 nucleotides match TRBD1. The CDR3 DNA sequence: TGTGCCAGTAGTAGAGACAGGGTATTCTTAGCCCAGCATTTT. It yields the protein CASSRDRVFLAQHF.